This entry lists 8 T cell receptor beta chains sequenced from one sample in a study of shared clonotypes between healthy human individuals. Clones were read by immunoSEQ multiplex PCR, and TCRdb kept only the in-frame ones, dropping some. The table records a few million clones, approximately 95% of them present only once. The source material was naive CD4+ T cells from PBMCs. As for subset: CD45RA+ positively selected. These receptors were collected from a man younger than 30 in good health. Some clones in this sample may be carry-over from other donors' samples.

CDR3 loop: CASSLAETRQGRGYTF. The CDR3 DNA reads TGTGCCAGCAGCTTAGCCGAAACACGACAGGGTCGAGGCTACACCTTC. The chain carries TRBV7-9 and TRBJ1-2; 7 bases match TRBD1. This CDR3 is built from 16 residues. V lost 0 bases and J lost 8; bases outside the gene matches: 12. Germline V gene data show CDR1 as SEHNR and CDR2 as FQNEAQ (reference sequence).

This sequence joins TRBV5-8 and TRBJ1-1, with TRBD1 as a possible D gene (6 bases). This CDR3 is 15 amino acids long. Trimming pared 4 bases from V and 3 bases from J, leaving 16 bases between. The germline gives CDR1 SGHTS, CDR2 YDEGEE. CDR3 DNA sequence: TGTGCCAGCAGCCCCACAGGGAATTTATACACTGAAGCTTTCTTT. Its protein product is CASSPTGNLYTEAFF.

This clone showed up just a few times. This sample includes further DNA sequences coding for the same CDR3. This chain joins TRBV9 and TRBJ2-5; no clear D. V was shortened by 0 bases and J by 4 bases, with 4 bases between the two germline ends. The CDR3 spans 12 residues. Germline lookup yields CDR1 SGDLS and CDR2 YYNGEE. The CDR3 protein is CASSVGGETQYF. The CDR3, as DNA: TGTGCCAGCAGCGTAGGTGGAGAGACCCAGTACTTC.

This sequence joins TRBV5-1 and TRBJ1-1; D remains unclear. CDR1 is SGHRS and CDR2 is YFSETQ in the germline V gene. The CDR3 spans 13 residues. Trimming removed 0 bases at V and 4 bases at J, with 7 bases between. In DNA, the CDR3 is TGCGCCAGCAGCTTGGCCCCAAGCACTGAAGCTTTCTTT. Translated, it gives CASSLAPSTEAFF.

CDR3 sequence: CASSASLAGELDTQYF. Written as DNA, the CDR3 is TGTGCCAGCAGCGCCTCACTAGCAGGAGAGCTAGATACGCAGTATTTT. The V gene is TRBV7-3, the J gene TRBJ2-3; a weak D match, TRBD2 (6 bases). The CDR3 runs 16 residues. The V gene lost 5 bases and the J gene lost 5 bases, with 20 bases spanning the gap. From germline, CDR1 is SGHTA and CDR2 FQGTGA.

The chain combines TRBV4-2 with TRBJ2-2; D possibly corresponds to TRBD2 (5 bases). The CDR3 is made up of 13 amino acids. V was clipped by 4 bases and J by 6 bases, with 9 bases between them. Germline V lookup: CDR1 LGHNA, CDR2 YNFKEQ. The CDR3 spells CASSPRESGELFF. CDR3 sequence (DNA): TGTGCCAGCAGCCCTAGGGAGTCCGGGGAGCTGTTTTTT.

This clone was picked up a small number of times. The CDR3 spells CASSPTAATTEAFF. DNA for the CDR3: TGTGCCAGCAGCCCGACGGCCGCGACGACTGAAGCTTTCTTT. The chain carries TRBV9 and TRBJ1-1; D remains ambiguous. V shed 4 bases and J shed 5 bases, with 15 bases lying between them. Per germline, CDR1 SGDLS and CDR2 YYNGEE. The CDR3 totals 14 residues.

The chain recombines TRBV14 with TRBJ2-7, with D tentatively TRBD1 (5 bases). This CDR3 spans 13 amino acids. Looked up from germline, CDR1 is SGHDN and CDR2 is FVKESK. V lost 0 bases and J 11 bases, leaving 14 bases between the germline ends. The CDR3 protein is CASSQDFRSGKYF. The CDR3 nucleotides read TGTGCCAGCAGCCAAGATTTTCGGTCAGGGAAGTACTTC. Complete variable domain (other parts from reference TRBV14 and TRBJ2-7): EAGVTQFPSHSVIEKGQTVTLRCDPISGHDNLYWYRRVMGKEIKFLLHFVKESKQDESGMPNNRFLAERTGGTYSTLKVQPAELEDSGVYFCASSQDFRSGKYFGPGTRLTVT.